Below are 27 T cell receptor beta chains sequenced from a single sample in a study of control samples from healthy donors and cancer patients. The method was immunoSEQ multiplex PCR; TCRdb's version includes in-frame clones alone and lacks a portion of them. In the table there are roughly 100,000 clones, roughly 90% of which are singletons. Material: blood. The receptors shown here come from a human donor in good health. The donor label of this sample is uncertain.

The chain is built from TRBV6-5 and TRBJ1-3, with D maybe TRBD1 (6 bases). The CDR3 totals 15 residues. Germline lookup yields CDR1 MNHEY and CDR2 SVGAGI. V shed 7 bases and J shed 0 bases, with 13 bases lying between them. CDR3 sequence: CASIGGGGSGNTIYF. The CDR3 DNA is TGTGCCAGCATCGGCGGAGGGGGCTCTGGAAACACCATATATTTT.

The V gene is TRBV10-3, the J gene TRBJ2-5; the match to TRBD1 covers 8 bases. In germline, CDR1 is ENHRY, CDR2 SYGVKD. There are 14 residues in the CDR3. V shed 5 bases and J 5 bases; nucleotides not matched to a gene: 7. The CDR3 sequence: CAISFQQGAETQYF. CDR3 sequence (DNA): TGTGCCATCAGTTTCCAGCAGGGGGCCGAGACCCAGTACTTC.

This chain uses TRBV30 with TRBJ2-1, with D perhaps TRBD2 (6 bases). Germline CDR1 is GTSNPN and CDR2 is SVGIG (reference sequence). The CDR3 runs 17 residues. The ends were cut back, 2 bases at V and 6 bases at J, with 23 bases in the middle. The CDR3, as DNA: TGTGCCTGGAGTCGGTCCCTATTGGGGGGTAGAAGCAATGAGCAGTTCTTC. Its protein product is CAWSRSLLGGRSNEQFF.

This chain links TRBV5-4 with TRBJ1-3; TRBD1 aligns across 7 bases. The trim removed 4 bases at V and 3 bases at J, leaving 4 bases unmatched. The length of the CDR3 is 14 residues. Germline CDR1 is SGHNT and CDR2 is YYREEE (reference sequence). The CDR3 reads CASSTGVVGNTIYF. CDR3 DNA: TGTGCCAGCAGCACAGGGGTAGTTGGAAACACCATATATTTT.

The chain carries TRBV6-5 and TRBJ2-2; D unresolved. CDR1 is MNHEY and CDR2 is SVGAGI in the germline V gene. The CDR3 covers 15 residues. V gave up 1 base and J gave up 4 bases, with 10 bases separating them. Here the CDR3 reads CASSYFGKGTGELFF. CDR3 DNA sequence: TGTGCCAGCAGTTACTTCGGCAAGGGCACCGGGGAGCTGTTTTTT.

This rearrangement joins TRBV27 to TRBJ1-6; a weak D match, TRBD1 (5 bases). Trimming left V 6 bases short and J 6 bases short, with 15 bases between. Germline CDR1 MNHEY, CDR2 SMNVEV (reference sequence). CDR3 length: 15 amino acids. The CDR3 sequence is CASRPPDIRNSPLHF. The CDR3 DNA sequence: TGTGCCAGCAGACCCCCGGACATCCGTAATTCACCCCTCCACTTT.

This clone was picked up one time. The genes are TRBV4-3 and TRBJ2-1; D is perhaps TRBD1 (5 bases). This CDR3 is built from 14 residues. Germline V gene lookup returns CDR1 LGHNA and CDR2 YSLEER. V gave up 4 bases and J gave up 5 bases, with 12 bases separating them. The CDR3 sequence: CASSLTDTHNEQFF. In DNA form, the CDR3 reads TGCGCCAGCAGCCTGACAGATACCCACAATGAGCAGTTCTTC.

Of note for this clone: The junction departs from the called germline gene at one end, perhaps through a read error. The chain combines TRBV2 with TRBJ1-2, with D unclear. Germline V gives CDR1 SNHLY, CDR2 FYNNEI. The CDR3 contains 12 residues. In DNA form, the CDR3 reads TGTGCCAGCAGCGAGGGCCCTCCTCTCGCGCTCTTC. This gives the protein CASSEGPPLALF.

This clone has a single count. The rearrangement uses TRBV3-1 (or the pseudogene TRBV3-2) and TRBJ2-7; 7 bases map to TRBD1. CDR1 and CDR2 (germline): LGHDT, YNNKEL (reference sequence). The CDR3 extends over 15 amino acids. Trimming removed 4 bases from V and 3 bases from J; junction bases left unmatched: 9. CDR3 nucleotides: TGTGCCAGCAGCCCCGGGACAGTAATAGACTACGAGCAGTACTTC. It specifies CASSPGTVIDYEQYF.

The V call is TRBV2, the J call TRBJ1-5; 8 bases line up with TRBD1. The V and J ends lost 6 bases and 3 bases, in that order; junction bases with no gene match: 1. The length of the CDR3 is 13 residues. The V gene's germline CDR1 is SNHLY and CDR2 FYNNEI. The CDR3 bases are TGTGCCAGCAGCAGGGGGCCCAATCAGCCCCAGCATTTT. Residues: CASSRGPNQPQHF.

This chain connects TRBV3-1 (or the pseudogene TRBV3-2) to TRBJ1-1; TRBD1 aligns across 7 bases. The CDR3 extends over 15 amino acids. Germline trimming cut 3 bases from V and 6 bases from J; bases unmatched to any gene: 10. Germline V gene data show CDR1 as LGHDT and CDR2 as YNNKEL (reference sequence). CDR3 amino acids: CASSHLGQVFSEAFF. The CDR3 DNA sequence: TGTGCCAGCAGCCACCTAGGACAGGTTTTCTCTGAAGCTTTCTTT.

The chain recombines TRBV18 with TRBJ2-1; 16 bases agree with TRBD2. This CDR3 is built from 16 residues. Germline CDR1 KGHSH, CDR2 LQKENI. V was pared by 3 bases and J by 7 bases, with 3 bases of the junction left unmatched. The CDR3 loop reads CASSPLGLAGGNEQFF. The CDR3 nucleotides are TGTGCCAGCTCACCCCTGGGACTAGCGGGGGGGAATGAGCAGTTCTTC.

This chain uses TRBV25-1 with TRBJ2-3; the D gene is possibly TRBD1 (6 bases). V was clipped by 4 bases and J by 2 bases, with 19 bases between them. This CDR3 has 17 amino acids. Germline-derived CDR1 and CDR2 are MGHDK and SYGVNS. CDR3 protein: CASSAQPRDRLTDTQYF. The CDR3 nucleotides read TGTGCCAGCAGTGCTCAACCCCGAGACAGGCTCACAGATACGCAGTATTTT.

This clone showed up just once. The chain combines TRBV6-5 with TRBJ1-1, with D hard to call. The V gene's germline CDR1 is MNHEY and CDR2 SVGAGI. The V and J ends lost 6 bases and 0 bases respectively, with 11 bases between them. The length of the CDR3 is 14 residues. CDR3 in amino acids: CASRLTAMNTEAFF. CDR3 sequence (DNA): TGTGCCAGCAGGTTAACAGCAATGAACACTGAAGCTTTCTTT.

CDR3 amino acids: CASTPRGGLIETQYF. The CDR3 DNA sequence: TGTGCCAGCACCCCTCGAGGGGGCTTGATTGAGACCCAGTACTTC. The chain joins TRBV6-5 to TRBJ2-5; 7 positions match TRBD1. J gave up 5 bases and V 7 bases, and 13 bases lay outside the gene matches. The CDR3 runs 15 residues. CDR1 and CDR2 from the germline V gene are MNHEY and SVGAGI.

V gene TRBV7-2 combines with J gene TRBJ2-5; D may be TRBD2 (7 bases). Germline CDR1 is SGHTA and CDR2 is FQGNSA. The CDR3 loop spans 14 amino acids. V lost 4 bases and J lost 5, with 14 bases in between. The CDR3 sequence is CASSSRGAGETQYF. The CDR3, as DNA: TGTGCCAGCAGCTCCCGGGGGGCAGGGGAGACCCAGTACTTC.

This chain uses TRBV19 with TRBJ2-6; TRBD1 agrees at 9 bases. The germline V gene has CDR1 LNHDA and CDR2 SQIVND (reference sequence). The CDR3 totals 15 residues. Losses at the gene ends were 3 bases for V and 9 bases for J; bases not matched to a gene: 6. The CDR3 nucleotides read TGTGCCAGTAGTATCCGGACAGGGGCCATCAACGTCCTGACTTTC. This codes for CASSIRTGAINVLTF. Variable domain in full (rest from reference TRBV19 and TRBJ2-6): DGGITQSPKYLFRKEGQNVTLSCEQNLNHDAMYWYRQDPGQGLRLIYYSQIVNDFQKGDIAEGYSVSREKKESFPLTVTSAQKNPTAFYLCASSIRTGAINVLTFGAGSRLTVL.

The V call is TRBV27, the J call TRBJ2-5; D not resolved. Trimming removed 2 bases at V and 2 bases at J, with 9 bases between. The CDR3 sequence is 14 residues long. Per the germline V gene, CDR1 is MNHEY and CDR2 is SMNVEV (reference sequence). The CDR3: CASSLKGWQETQYF. The CDR3 nucleotides are TGTGCCAGCAGTTTAAAGGGTTGGCAAGAGACCCAGTACTTC.

V is TRBV18 and J is TRBJ1-5; D gene ambiguous. The CDR3 is made up of 14 amino acids. The V end was cut by 3 bases, the J end by 6 bases, with 12 bases between. Germline V lookup: CDR1 KGHSH, CDR2 LQKENI. CDR3 sequence: CASSPGLLGQPQHF. CDR3 bases: TGTGCCAGCTCACCGGGTCTTCTAGGTCAGCCCCAGCATTTT.

This clone was seen only once. This chain connects TRBV19 to TRBJ1-6; tentatively, D is TRBD1 (6 bases). Trimming stripped 5 bases from V and 7 bases from J, with 15 bases between. The length of the CDR3 is 15 residues. CDR1 is LNHDA and CDR2 is SQIVND in the germline V gene (reference sequence). CDR3: CASSETGYINSPLHF. DNA of the CDR3: TGTGCCAGTAGTGAAACAGGGTACATCAATTCACCCCTCCACTTT.

A word on this clone: The junction differs from germline at one of its ends, possibly a read error. The V and J genes are TRBV9 and TRBJ1-1; D gene unclear. Germline assignment: CDR1 SGDLS and CDR2 YYNGEE. CDR3 size: 13 residues. This CDR3 reads CASSPRENPEAFF. In DNA, the CDR3 is TGTGCCAGCAGCCCCCGAGAGAACCCTGAAGCTTTCTTT.

The gene calls are TRBV19 and TRBJ2-7, with D perhaps being TRBD1 or TRBD2 (5 bases each). CDR1 and CDR2 from the germline V gene are LNHDA and SQIVND (reference sequence). V was shortened by 3 bases and J by 3 bases, with 6 bases between the two germline ends. The length of the CDR3 is 12 residues. This chain's CDR3 is CASSIGGYEQYF. The CDR3 DNA follows: TGTGCCAGTAGTATTGGGGGCTACGAGCAGTACTTC. The whole variable domain, remainder taken from reference TRBV19 and TRBJ2-7, is DGGITQSPKYLFRKEGQNVTLSCEQNLNHDAMYWYRQDPGQGLRLIYYSQIVNDFQKGDIAEGYSVSREKKESFPLTVTSAQKNPTAFYLCASSIGGYEQYFGPGTRLTVT.

This chain joins TRBV5-5 and TRBJ2-7, with 7 bases matching TRBD1. CDR1 is SGHKS and CDR2 is YYEKEE in the germline V gene (reference sequence). This CDR3 comprises 13 residues. After removal of 4 bases from V and 4 bases from J, the junction contained 5 bases not matched to a gene. The CDR3 DNA reads as TGTGCCAGCAGCCGGGACAGCTATTACGAGCAGTACTTC. Its protein is CASSRDSYYEQYF.

V and J are TRBV19 and TRBJ1-2; TRBD1 matches at 8 bases. V shed 5 bases, J shed 6 bases, and the junction held 11 bases outside the gene matches. The CDR3 extends over 15 amino acids. From germline, CDR1 is LNHDA and CDR2 SQIVND (reference sequence). The CDR3 region has the DNA TGTGCCAGTAGTGCCGGAAGGACAGGGACCCATGGCTACACCTTC. Translating it yields CASSAGRTGTHGYTF.

This clone was detected once. V gene TRBV6-5 combines with J gene TRBJ2-7; D not certain. Trimming left V 9 bases short and J 4 bases short, with 13 bases between. CDR3 length: 12 amino acids. Germline loops: CDR1 MNHEY, CDR2 SVGAGI. The CDR3, as DNA: TGTGCCAGTCAGGACGGCGTGTACGAGCAGTACTTC. Encoded protein: CASQDGVYEQYF.

The chain links TRBV30 to TRBJ1-1; D not resolved. There are 12 residues in the CDR3. Looked up from germline, CDR1 is GTSNPN and CDR2 is SVGIG (reference sequence). The ends were cut back, 2 bases at V and 2 bases at J, with 6 bases in the middle. The CDR3 DNA follows: TGTGCCTGGAGTTCTCTAAACACTGAAGCTTTCTTT. This codes for CAWSSLNTEAFF.

V and J are TRBV7-9 and TRBJ2-1; 7 bases line up with TRBD1. Losses at the gene ends were 3 bases for V and 4 bases for J; bases not matched to a gene: 6. CDR3 length: 15 amino acids. Germline V CDR1 and CDR2: SEHNR, FQNEAQ (reference sequence). The CDR3 bases are TGTGCCAGCAGCTTTAAGGGGGCGCATTACAATGAGCAGTTCTTC. It encodes CASSFKGAHYNEQFF.